Following are 11 T cell receptor beta chains from one sample sequenced in a study of cytotoxic CD8 clonotypes in ibrutinib-treated CLL. Data came from immunoSEQ multiplex PCR; TCRdb stores just in-frame clones and leaves some out. In the table there are 250,000 to 350,000 clones, around 77% of which are singletons. The sequencing used PBMCs, collected at disease progression, from a patient treated with ibrutinib. These receptors originate from a human donor with chronic lymphocytic leukemia.

This clone was detected once. V is TRBV29-1 and J is TRBJ2-1; D may match TRBD1 or TRBD2 (6 bases each). The CDR3 covers 13 residues. Looked up from germline, CDR1 is SQVTM and CDR2 is ANQGSEA. Trimming cost V 4 bases and J 5 bases, with 12 bases left between them. CDR3 region: CSVGQRGDNEQFF. CDR3 DNA: TGCAGCGTTGGTCAGAGGGGGGACAATGAGCAGTTCTTC.

This clone appeared once. In DNA form, the CDR3 reads TGTGCCAGCAGTTACGCGGGCGAGCAGTACTTC. Its protein product is CASSYAGEQYF. The V and J genes are TRBV6-5 and TRBJ2-7, with D tentatively TRBD2 (5 bases). The V and J ends lost 2 bases and 6 bases respectively, with 5 bases between them. Germline lookup yields CDR1 MNHEY and CDR2 SVGAGI. The CDR3 runs 11 residues.

This clone was seen only once. The chain is built from TRBV19 and TRBJ2-1, with TRBD2 matching 7 bases. J was trimmed by 8 bases and V by 10 bases; bases with no gene match: 14. This CDR3 is built from 14 residues. Germline CDR1 reads LNHDA; CDR2 reads SQIVND (reference sequence). CDR3 nucleotide sequence: TGTGCCACCACCCTCGGGAGGAGGAACCATGAGCAGTTCTTC. Translated, it gives CATTLGRRNHEQFF.

This chain uses TRBV29-1 with TRBJ2-1, with unresolved D. This CDR3 region has 13 residues. With 6 bases removed from V and 7 bases from J, the gap between germline ends came to 16 bases. The germline CDR1 and CDR2 sequences are SQVTM and ANQGSEA. The CDR3 region has the DNA TGCAGCGTCCTCCGGGCAACCCATAATGAGCAGTTCTTC. It codes for CSVLRATHNEQFF.

As for this clone: This same CDR3 is encoded by further DNA sequences in the sample. The chain recombines TRBV9 with TRBJ1-3, with D unresolved. Germline loops: CDR1 SGDLS, CDR2 YYNGEE. This CDR3 spans 15 amino acids. Trimming cost V 1 base and J 0 bases, with 8 bases left between them. In DNA form, the CDR3 reads TGTGCCAGCAGCGTACTAGGTTACTCTGGAAACACCATATATTTT. It translates to CASSVLGYSGNTIYF.

The chain couples TRBV11-2 to TRBJ1-2, with unresolved D. Germline assignment: CDR1 SGHAT and CDR2 FQNNGV. The CDR3 spans 14 residues. V lost 2 bases, J lost 7 bases, and 14 bases lay in between. The CDR3 nucleotides read TGTGCCAGCAGCTTATTGGAGCGCTCGGCTGGCTACACCTTC. Translation: CASSLLERSAGYTF.

The J gene is TRBJ2-7, the V gene TRBV27, with TRBD2 matching 14 bases. The CDR3 sequence is 16 residues long. The trim removed 2 bases at V and 4 bases at J, leaving 4 bases unmatched. Germline V lookup: CDR1 MNHEY, CDR2 SMNVEV (reference sequence). This CDR3 reads CASSLVRTSGRYEQYF. DNA of the CDR3: TGTGCCAGCAGTTTAGTTAGGACTAGCGGGAGGTACGAGCAGTACTTC.

This chain links TRBV7-8 with TRBJ1-2, with D possibly matching TRBD1 (6 bases). Germline assignment: CDR1 SGHVS and CDR2 FQNEAQ. With 6 bases removed from V and 3 bases from J, the gap between germline ends came to 11 bases. The CDR3 is 13 residues long. CDR3 bases: TGTGCCAGCAGTCCTGGGGGCTACTATGGCTACACCTTC. This encodes CASSPGGYYGYTF.

In DNA form, the CDR3 reads TGTGCCACCAGCAGAGAGGCCACAGCATCCCCTAATTCACCCCTCCACTTT. This sequence encodes CATSREATASPNSPLHF. The chain joins TRBV15 to TRBJ1-6; no firm D call. Germline V CDR1 and CDR2: LNHNV, YYDKDF (reference sequence). This CDR3 has 17 amino acids. Trimming shortened V by 0 bases and J by 6 bases, and 15 bases separated the two germline ends.

This chain connects TRBV10-1 to TRBJ2-5; D might be TRBD2 (5 bases). Trimming shortened V by 2 bases and J by 2 bases, and 18 bases separated the two germline ends. Per the germline V gene, CDR1 is WNHNN and CDR2 is SYGVQD (reference sequence). CDR3 length: 17 amino acids. In DNA form, the CDR3 reads TGCGCCAGCAGTGAGCCTCCACGAGTCTCGGGGCAAGAGACCCAGTACTTC. Its translation is CASSEPPRVSGQETQYF.

Comments on this clone: The junction shows a germline mismatch at one end, possibly a read error. This sequence joins TRBV10-3 and TRBJ1-1; 12 nucleotides match TRBD1. There are 18 residues in the CDR3. Looked up from germline, CDR1 is ENHRY and CDR2 is SYGVKD. CDR3 bases: TGTGCCATAAGTGGGGCTTACCGGGACAGGGGGCGAGTTGGTGAAGCTTTCTTT. This gives the protein CAISGAYRDRGRVGEAFF.